The T cell receptor beta chain under discussion was sequenced for a study of T cells in Graves' hyperthyroidism and ophthalmopathy (dated by TCRdb to between 2018 and 2021). Background for the entire study: Peripheral blood was collected at initial diagnosis, before any treatment. To identify TCR V-J signatures that set the groups apart, the researchers used a discovery cohort of about a hundred patients, made up of 40 to 45 with Graves' ophthalmopathy and 55 to 65 with stable Graves' hyperthyroidism. Prospective prediction of ophthalmopathy was tested in an independent validation cohort consisting of some 19 hyperthyroidism patients and 17 patients who later progressed to ophthalmopathy. The 75 to 100 discovery patients were divided at random into training and test sets in a 7:3 ratio. In addition, the study compared T-cell repertoires in thyroid tissue and in blood from five or six Graves' hyperthyroidism patients. After blood sampling, hyperthyroidism patients were treated with methimazole at a starting dose of 30 mg daily, and ophthalmopathy patients were treated with high-dose intravenous methylprednisolone. TCR Vbeta CDR3 sequencing of roughly 140 peripheral blood samples (over 40 ophthalmopathy, 75 hyperthyroidism and roughly 17 progressor patients) is reported in the paper.

The germline V and J ends show losses of 5 bases and 5 bases respectively, and no gene match explains 8 bases of the junction. The CDR3, from cysteine to phenylalanine, totals 14 residues. Only CDR3 DNA is held: 42 bases, read in frame from base 1. Reading the germline V gene (reference sequence) gives CDR1 MNHEY and CDR2 SMNVEV. Hyperthyroidism patients were newly diagnosed, with disease duration under 2 months, and aged 18 to 65 years. The study excluded patients with uncontrolled infections, other autoimmune diseases, pregnancy or lactation. Diagnoses were established on the basis of clinical symptoms, serum thyroxine and TRAb, thyroid ultrasound, and orbital computed tomography. Blood from progressor patients was collected at the time of first diagnosis with hyperthyroidism, before any ophthalmopathy symptoms had appeared. Ficoll-Paque density gradient centrifugation was used to isolate PBMCs from around 10 ml of fresh peripheral blood. Progressor patients were initially diagnosed with Graves' hyperthyroidism and developed ophthalmopathy during follow-up. Total RNA was extracted using Trizol reagent, and RNA quality was assessed on an Agilent 2100 Bioanalyzer.

TCR beta CDR3 regions were amplified from RNA transcripts. A first-round RT-PCR of the TCR CDR3 used the HTBI primer set with the Qiagen OneStep RT-PCR kit. The libraries were constructed in a second round of multiplex PCR and then size-selected and purified. Paired-end sequencing of the libraries was performed with 100 bp reads on an Illumina HiSeq2000. The paper's data handling went like this. Raw data were processed with SOAPnuke, discarding reads with adapters, uncalled bases, mean Phred below 15, or no exact constant-primer or identifier match. COPE v1.2.5 was used to merge high-quality paired reads, and clonotypes were defined as unique nucleotide sequences. MiTCR v1.1 was used to align clonotypes to the IMGT TRBV, TRBD and TRBJ reference segments. Only V-J combinations with frequency above 0.0001, covering approximately 99% of repertoires, were analysed. The TCS score was defined as the ratio of F50 (clonal expansion) to E x V (chaos), calculated using BLOSUM62-based TCRdist between CDR3 peptides within each V-J. Welch's t-statistics and random forest reduced several hundred V-J features to around 14, which were used in a naive Bayes classifier (R e1071). TCRdb reanalyzed the raw reads on its own, using fastp at Q25 for trimming and MiXCR for clone calling, and kept in-frame beta chains. Every CDR3 protein is listed once, alongside the most common genes and DNA of its rows. TCRdb's processing, not the authors' own work, is the source of the V and J calls. The sample data list some 600,000 distinct CDR3 sequences, and over 11% of these were observed just once. The ten largest clones take up under 7% of the sample.

This clonotype was counted ten times or more. What this receptor recognizes is not known. Base qualities are missing; no much larger clone stands one base away. Beyond this particular receptor, the publication reports: In validation, the model predicted progression to ophthalmopathy with 65% to 71% sensitivity and approximately 74% specificity, a median of 6.5 months before onset. A model built on a 13 V-J signature distinguished ophthalmopathy from stable hyperthyroidism, reaching over 85% sensitivity and 81.08% specificity in cross-validation and 80%/75% in testing. Sample size was not statistically predetermined, and blinding of investigators to group allocation was not performed. Most expanded thyroid clonotypes (frequency above 0.001) were also found in blood, which suggests that blood repertoires may mirror thyroid immune responses.

The chain is made from TRBV27 and TRBJ1-1, and 7 bases in between align with TRBD1. The TCR comes from a woman aged 30 to 39 with Graves' hyperthyroidism that later progressed to Graves' ophthalmopathy. Material: blood. The DNA sequence is TGTGCCAGCAGTACCCCGGACAGGCGGACTGAAGCTTTCTTT. This sequence encodes CASSTPDRRTEAFF.